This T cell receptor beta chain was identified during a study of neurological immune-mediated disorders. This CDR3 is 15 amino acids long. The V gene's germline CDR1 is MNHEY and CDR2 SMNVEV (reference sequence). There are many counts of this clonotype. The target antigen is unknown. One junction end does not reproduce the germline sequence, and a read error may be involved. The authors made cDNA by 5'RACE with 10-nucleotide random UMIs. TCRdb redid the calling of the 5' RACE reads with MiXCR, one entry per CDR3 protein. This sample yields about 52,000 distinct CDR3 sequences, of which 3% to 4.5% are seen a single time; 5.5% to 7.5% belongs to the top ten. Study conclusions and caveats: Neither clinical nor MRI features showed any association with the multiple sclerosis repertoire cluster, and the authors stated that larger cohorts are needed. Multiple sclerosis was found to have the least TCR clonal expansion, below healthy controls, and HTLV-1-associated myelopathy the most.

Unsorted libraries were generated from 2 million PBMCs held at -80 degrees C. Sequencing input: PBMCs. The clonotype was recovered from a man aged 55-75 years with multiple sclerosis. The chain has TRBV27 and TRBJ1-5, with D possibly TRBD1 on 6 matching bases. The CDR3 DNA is TGTGCCAGCAGTCCCCGGACGGGGGCCGATCAACCCCAGCATTTT. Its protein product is CASSPRTGADQPQHF.